Listed below are T cell receptor beta chains from one sample, sequenced in a study of T cell changes during pregnancy in multiple sclerosis. Assay used: immunoSEQ multiplex PCR; TCRdb lists only in-frame clones, some missing. The table shows about 100,000 clones, with approximately 92% occurring only once. Sample: peripheral blood, taken after pregnancy. The source of these receptors is a female donor with multiple sclerosis, enrolled in a pregnancy study. Each CDR3 is given with its conserved first and last residue. The D gene is left open where the match is weak. Only part of the rows carry a size: once, few, many, or a class if the clone is expanded.

J gene | D gene | clone size | V gene | CDR3 protein | CDR3 DNA
TRBJ2-1 | - | - | TRBV9 | CASSGRQTLLNEQFF | TGTGCCAGCAGCGGACGACAGACGCTTCTAAATGAGCAGTTCTTC
TRBJ2-7 | TRBD2 | - | TRBV19 | CASRSRLAGADEQYF | TGTGCCAGTAGAAGTCGTCTAGCGGGAGCGGACGAGCAGTACTTC
TRBJ1-1 | - | - | TRBV5-1 | CASSFYGATEAFF | TGCGCCAGCAGCTTCTATGGGGCCACTGAAGCTTTCTTT
TRBJ1-1 | - | once | TRBV7-6 | CASSLSRGNTEAFF | TGTGCCAGCAGCTTGTCCCGGGGAAACACTGAAGCTTTCTTT
TRBJ1-2 | - | - | TRBV4-3 | CASSLRTGYGYTF | TGCGCCAGCAGCCTCCGGACGGGGTATGGCTACACCTTC
TRBJ2-7 | TRBD2 | - | TRBV5-6 | CASSRGTSRSYEQYF | TGTGCCAGCAGCCGAGGGACTAGCAGATCCTACGAGCAGTACTTC
TRBJ2-7 | - | - | TRBV27 | CASSSIIGSYEQYF | TGTGCCAGCAGTTCCATAATCGGCTCCTACGAGCAGTACTTC
TRBJ2-3 | - | - | TRBV11-2 | CASSLGNWGPEDTQYF | TGTGCCAGCAGCTTAGGTAATTGGGGGCCTGAAGATACGCAGTATTTT
TRBJ1-3 | - | - | TRBV18 | CASSRETLRPTVSGNTIYF | TGTGCCAGCTCACGAGAAACTTTGCGCCCAACAGTCTCTGGAAACACCATATATTTT
TRBJ2-3 | TRBD2 | - | TRBV4-3 | CASSQAARGITDTQYF | TGCGCCAGCAGCCAAGCTGCGCGGGGGATCACAGATACGCAGTATTTT
TRBJ2-5 | TRBD2 | once | TRBV28 | CASSETSGQETQYF | TGTGCCAGCAGCGAGACTAGCGGGCAAGAGACCCAGTACTTC
TRBJ2-3 | TRBD1 | - | TRBV7-3 | CASSLKGPGQGDTQYF | TGTGCCAGCAGCTTAAAGGGCCCGGGACAGGGAGATACGCAGTATTTT
TRBJ1-2 | TRBD1 | once | TRBV7-8 | CASSLTGGLGGYTF | TGTGCCAGCAGCTTAACAGGGGGCCTAGGAGGCTACACCTTC
TRBJ2-7 | - | - | TRBV5-6 | CASSRGTYEQYF | TGTGCCAGCAGCCGGGGGACCTACGAGCAGTACTTC
TRBJ2-3 | - | once | TRBV5-1 | CASSLRGTAIDTQYF | TGCGCCAGCAGCTTAAGGGGAACGGCTATAGATACGCAGTATTTT
TRBJ2-3 | TRBD2 | - | TRBV7-2 | CASSIRSGGAADTQYF | TGTGCCAGCAGCATCCGTAGCGGGGGGGCCGCAGATACGCAGTATTTT
TRBJ1-6 | - | - | TRBV6-5 | CASSYRSGVSNSPLHF | TGTGCCAGCAGTTATAGGTCGGGTGTTTCCAATTCACCCCTCCACTTT
TRBJ2-3 | TRBD2 | - | TRBV7-3 | CASSLTGAGGPADTQYF | TGTGCCAGCAGCTTAACGGGTGCGGGAGGGCCCGCAGATACGCAGTATTTT
TRBJ2-1 | - | - | TRBV7-2 | CASSSRYRDEQFF | TGTGCCAGCAGCTCTCGATATCGGGATGAGCAGTTCTTC
TRBJ2-1 | - | - | TRBV6-5 | CASSYTARAYNEQFF | TGTGCCAGCAGTTACACGGCCAGGGCCTACAATGAGCAGTTCTTC
TRBJ1-4 | - | - | TRBV5-1 | CASSLTLATNEKLFF | TGCGCCAGCAGCTTGACTCTTGCAACTAATGAAAAACTGTTTTTT
TRBJ2-7 | TRBD1 | - | TRBV19 | CASRDRGSYEQYF | TGTGCCAGCCGGGACAGGGGGTCCTACGAGCAGTACTTC
TRBJ1-3 | TRBD1 | - | TRBV6-5 | CASSFGQASGNTIYF | TGTGCCAGCAGTTTTGGACAGGCGTCTGGAAACACCATATATTTT
TRBJ1-2 | TRBD1 | - | TRBV6-6 | CASSFRDRDGGYTF | TGTGCCAGCAGTTTCCGGGACAGGGATGGTGGCTACACCTTC
TRBJ1-6 | - | - | TRBV10-2 | CASSEVGTDSPLHF | TGCGCCAGCAGTGAGGTTGGCACCGATTCACCCCTCCACTTT
TRBJ1-2 | TRBD1 | few | TRBV30 | CAREQGAGTYGYTF | TGTGCCCGGGAACAGGGGGCCGGGACTTATGGCTACACCTTC
TRBJ1-1 | - | once | TRBV5-1 | CASSFRAGGQGKNTEAFF | TGCGCCAGCAGCTTTAGGGCCGGGGGGCAAGGAAAAAACACTGAAGCTTTCTTT
TRBJ1-1 | TRBD1 | - | TRBV5-1 | CASSEGVGQGEPLAEAFF | TGCGCCAGCAGCGAGGGGGTTGGGCAGGGGGAGCCTTTGGCTGAAGCTTTCTTT
TRBJ2-1 | TRBD1 | once | TRBV29-1 | CSVARTGGGYNEQFF | TGCAGCGTTGCTCGCACAGGGGGCGGCTACAATGAGCAGTTCTTC
TRBJ1-3 | TRBD1 | - | TRBV18 | CASADRGPNSGNTIYF | TGTGCCAGCGCCGACAGGGGGCCGAACTCTGGAAACACCATATATTTT
TRBJ2-7 | - | few | TRBV7-9 | CASSRGDYEQYF | TGTGCCAGCAGCCGCGGAGATTACGAGCAGTACTTC
TRBJ2-2 | - | - | TRBV5-1 | CASRPGHNTGELFF | TGCGCCAGCAGGCCCGGACACAACACCGGGGAGCTGTTTTTT
TRBJ2-1 | TRBD2 | - | TRBV19 | CASSVAGNWNEQFF | TGTGCCAGTAGCGTAGCGGGGAATTGGAATGAGCAGTTCTTC
TRBJ2-1 | TRBD2 | - | TRBV5-1 | CASSDRRGTQYNEQFF | TGCGCCAGCAGCGACCGGCGGGGGACCCAGTACAATGAGCAGTTCTTC
TRBJ1-1 | - | - | TRBV11-2 | CASSLSGESDEAFF | TGTGCCAGCAGCCTAAGTGGGGAGAGCGACGAAGCTTTCTTT
TRBJ2-3 | - | - | TRBV4-1 | CASSQEMGGAVTDTQYF | TGCGCCAGCAGCCAAGAAATGGGGGGAGCGGTCACAGATACGCAGTATTTT
TRBJ1-2 | TRBD1 | - | TRBV6-1 | CASSELKGASSYGYTF | TGTGCCAGCAGTGAACTGAAGGGGGCGTCCTCCTATGGCTACACCTTC
TRBJ1-2 | TRBD1 | - | TRBV5-1 | CASSTPDRGDGYTF | TGCGCCAGCAGCACCCCGGACAGGGGAGATGGCTACACCTTC
TRBJ2-3 | TRBD2 | - | TRBV5-6 | CASSFGLAASTDTQYF | TGTGCCAGCAGCTTTGGACTAGCGGCTAGCACAGATACGCAGTATTTT
TRBJ1-2 | TRBD1 | - | TRBV5-1 | CASSTRGQGEHGYTF | TGCGCCAGCAGCACACGAGGACAGGGGGAACATGGCTACACCTTC
TRBJ1-4 | - | - | TRBV28 | CASSLQGEGEKLFF | TGTGCCAGCAGTTTACAAGGGGAGGGGGAAAAACTGTTTTTT
TRBJ2-1 | - | - | TRBV9 | CASSSPGAGEQFF | TGTGCCAGCAGCTCCCCTGGGGCCGGTGAGCAGTTCTTC
TRBJ1-6 | TRBD1 | few | TRBV30 | CASGQGNSPLHF | TGTGCCTCGGGACAGGGGAATTCACCCCTCCACTTT
TRBJ2-1 | TRBD1 | - | TRBV11-1 | CASSLVSGQGEQFF | TGTGCCAGCAGCTTAGTTTCGGGACAGGGAGAGCAGTTCTTC
TRBJ1-6 | TRBD1 | - | TRBV10-1 | CASSEVDRINSPLHF | TGCGCCAGCAGTGAGGTGGACAGGATTAATTCACCCCTCCACTTT
TRBJ2-7 | TRBD2 | - | TRBV25-1 | CASSGKRGLRSEQYF | TGTGCCAGCAGTGGAAAGCGGGGTTTGAGGTCTGAGCAGTACTTC
TRBJ1-3 | - | - | TRBV28 | CASSPLFAGSGNTIYF | TGTGCCAGCAGTCCCCTTTTTGCAGGCTCTGGAAACACCATATATTTT
TRBJ2-7 | - | once | TRBV7-2 | CASSSGNSYEQYF | TGTGCCAGCAGCTCCGGGAACTCCTACGAGCAGTACTTC
TRBJ2-5 | TRBD2 | - | TRBV5-1 | CASSLVPGSGSLETQYF | TGCGCCAGCAGCTTGGTCCCAGGTAGCGGGAGTTTAGAGACCCAGTACTTC
TRBJ2-3 | - | - | TRBV5-6 | CASRRRDSYTDTQYF | TGTGCCAGCAGAAGAAGGGACTCCTACACAGATACGCAGTATTTT